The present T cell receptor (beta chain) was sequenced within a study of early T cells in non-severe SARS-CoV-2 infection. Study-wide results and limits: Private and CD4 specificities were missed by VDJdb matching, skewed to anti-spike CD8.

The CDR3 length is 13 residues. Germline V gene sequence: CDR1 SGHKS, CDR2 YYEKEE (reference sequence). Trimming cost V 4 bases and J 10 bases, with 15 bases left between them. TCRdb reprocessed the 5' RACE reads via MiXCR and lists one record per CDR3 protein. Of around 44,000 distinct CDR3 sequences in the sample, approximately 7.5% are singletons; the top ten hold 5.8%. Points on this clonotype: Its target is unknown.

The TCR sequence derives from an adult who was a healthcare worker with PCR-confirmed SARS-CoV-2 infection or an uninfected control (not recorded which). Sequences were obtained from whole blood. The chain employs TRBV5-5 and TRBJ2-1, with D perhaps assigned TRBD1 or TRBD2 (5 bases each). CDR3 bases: TGTGCCAGCAGCCCGATTAGAGGGGACGAGCAGTTCTTC. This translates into CASSPIRGDEQFF.